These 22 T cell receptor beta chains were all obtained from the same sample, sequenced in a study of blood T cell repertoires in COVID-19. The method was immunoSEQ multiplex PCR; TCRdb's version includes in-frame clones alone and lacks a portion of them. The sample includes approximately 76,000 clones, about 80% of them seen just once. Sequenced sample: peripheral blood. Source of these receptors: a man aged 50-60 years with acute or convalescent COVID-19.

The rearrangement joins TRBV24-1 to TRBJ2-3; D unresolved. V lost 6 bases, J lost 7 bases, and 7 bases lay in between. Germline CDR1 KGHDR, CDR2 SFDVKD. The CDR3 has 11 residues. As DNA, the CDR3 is TGTGCCACCAGTAACAGAAATACGCAGTATTTT. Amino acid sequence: CATSNRNTQYF.

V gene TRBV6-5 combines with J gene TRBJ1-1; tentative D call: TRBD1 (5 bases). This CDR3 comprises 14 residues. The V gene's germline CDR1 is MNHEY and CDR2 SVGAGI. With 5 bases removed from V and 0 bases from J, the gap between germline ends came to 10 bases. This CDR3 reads CASSMGGVNTEAFF. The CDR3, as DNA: TGTGCCAGCAGTATGGGGGGGGTGAACACTGAAGCTTTCTTT.

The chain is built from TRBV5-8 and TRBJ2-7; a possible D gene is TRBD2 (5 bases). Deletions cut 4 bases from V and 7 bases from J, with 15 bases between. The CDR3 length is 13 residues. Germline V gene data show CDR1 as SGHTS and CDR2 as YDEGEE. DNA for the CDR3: TGTGCCAGCAGCGGAGGACTGGCTTGGGAGCAGTACTTC. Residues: CASSGGLAWEQYF.

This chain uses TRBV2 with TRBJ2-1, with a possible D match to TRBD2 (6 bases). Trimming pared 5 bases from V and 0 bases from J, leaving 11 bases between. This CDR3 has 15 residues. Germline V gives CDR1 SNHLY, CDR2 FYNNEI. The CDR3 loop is CASSRDGSSYNEQFF. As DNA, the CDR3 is TGTGCCAGCAGTAGGGACGGGAGCTCCTACAATGAGCAGTTCTTC.

In nucleotides, the CDR3 is TGTGCCAGCAGCTTAGCGGGGACAGGGGCCGGTCTCGACGAGCAGTACTTC. Its translation is CASSLAGTGAGLDEQYF. The rearrangement links TRBV7-8 to TRBJ2-7, with 10 bases that match TRBD1. CDR1 and CDR2 (germline): SGHVS, FQNEAQ. Unmatched junction bases numbered 10, after V lost 0 bases and J lost 5 bases. This CDR3 region has 17 residues.

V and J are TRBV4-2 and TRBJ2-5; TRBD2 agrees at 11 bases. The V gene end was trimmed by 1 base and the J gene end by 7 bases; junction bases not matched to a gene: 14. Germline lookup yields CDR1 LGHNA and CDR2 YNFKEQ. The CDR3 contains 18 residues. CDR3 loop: CASSQVETALAGGGTQYF. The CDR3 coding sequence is TGTGCCAGCAGCCAAGTGGAGACCGCGCTAGCGGGGGGAGGGACCCAGTACTTC.

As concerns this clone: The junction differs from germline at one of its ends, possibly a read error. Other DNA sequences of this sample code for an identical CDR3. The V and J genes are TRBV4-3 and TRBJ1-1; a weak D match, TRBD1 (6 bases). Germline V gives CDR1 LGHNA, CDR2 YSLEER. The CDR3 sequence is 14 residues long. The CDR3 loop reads CASSHIAGAPEAFF. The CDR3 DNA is TGCGCTAGCAGCCACATAGCGGGGGCACCGGAAGCTTTCTTT.

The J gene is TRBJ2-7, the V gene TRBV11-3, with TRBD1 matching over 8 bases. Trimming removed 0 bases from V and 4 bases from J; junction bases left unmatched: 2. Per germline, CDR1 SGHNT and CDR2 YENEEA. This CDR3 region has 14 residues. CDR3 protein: CASSLEGQEYEQYF. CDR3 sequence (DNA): TGTGCCAGCAGCTTAGAGGGACAGGAGTACGAGCAGTACTTC.

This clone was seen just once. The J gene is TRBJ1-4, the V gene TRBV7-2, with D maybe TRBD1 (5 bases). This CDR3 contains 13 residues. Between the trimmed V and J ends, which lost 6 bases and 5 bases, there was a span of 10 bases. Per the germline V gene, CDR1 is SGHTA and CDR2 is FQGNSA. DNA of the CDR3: TGTGCCAGCAGAGGGGATCCCAATGAAAAACTGTTTTTT. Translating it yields CASRGDPNEKLFF.

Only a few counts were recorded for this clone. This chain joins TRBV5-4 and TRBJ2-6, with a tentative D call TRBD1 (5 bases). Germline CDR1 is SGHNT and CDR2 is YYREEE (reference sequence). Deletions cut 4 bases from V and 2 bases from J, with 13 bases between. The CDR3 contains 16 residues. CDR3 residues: CASSLTRATGANVLTF. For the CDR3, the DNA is TGTGCCAGCAGCCTTACCAGGGCCACTGGGGCCAACGTCCTGACTTTC. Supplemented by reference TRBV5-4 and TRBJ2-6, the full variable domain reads ETGVTQSPTHLIKTRGQQVTLRCSSQSGHNTVSWYQQALGQGPQFIFQYYREEENGRGNFPPRFSGLQFPNYSSELNVNALELDDSALYLCASSLTRATGANVLTFGAGSRLTVL.

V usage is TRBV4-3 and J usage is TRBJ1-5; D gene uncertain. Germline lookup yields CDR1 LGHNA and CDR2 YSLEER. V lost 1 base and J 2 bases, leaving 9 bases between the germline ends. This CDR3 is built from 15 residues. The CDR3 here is CASSQGLAGNQPQHF. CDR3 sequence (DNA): TGCGCCAGCAGCCAAGGTTTGGCAGGCAATCAGCCCCAGCATTTT.

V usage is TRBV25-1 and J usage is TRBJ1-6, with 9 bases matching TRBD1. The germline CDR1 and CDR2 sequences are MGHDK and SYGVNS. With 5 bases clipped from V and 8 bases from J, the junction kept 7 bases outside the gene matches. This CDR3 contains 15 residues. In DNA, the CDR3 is TGTGCCAGCAGTCCCCGGGACAGGGAACATTCACCCCTCCACTTT. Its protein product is CASSPRDREHSPLHF.

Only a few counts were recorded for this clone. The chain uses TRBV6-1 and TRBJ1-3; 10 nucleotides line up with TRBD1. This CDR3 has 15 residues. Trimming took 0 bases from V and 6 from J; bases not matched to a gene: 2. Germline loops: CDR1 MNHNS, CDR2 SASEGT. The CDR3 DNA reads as TGTGCCAGCAGTGAAGCGAGACAGGGGGCAAACACCATATATTTT. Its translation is CASSEARQGANTIYF.

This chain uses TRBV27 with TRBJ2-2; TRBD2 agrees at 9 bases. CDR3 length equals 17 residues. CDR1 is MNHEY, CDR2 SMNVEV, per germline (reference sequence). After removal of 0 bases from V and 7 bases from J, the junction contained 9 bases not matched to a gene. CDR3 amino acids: CASSLSGTSMIGGELFF. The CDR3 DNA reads TGTGCCAGCAGTTTATCCGGGACTAGCATGATTGGCGGGGAGCTGTTTTTT.

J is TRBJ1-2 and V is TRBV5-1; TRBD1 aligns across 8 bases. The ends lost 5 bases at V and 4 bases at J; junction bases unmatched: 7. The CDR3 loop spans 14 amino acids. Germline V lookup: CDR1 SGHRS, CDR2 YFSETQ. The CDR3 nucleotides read TGCGCCAGCAGTCTACAGGGGGTCAGCTATGGCTACACCTTC. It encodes CASSLQGVSYGYTF.

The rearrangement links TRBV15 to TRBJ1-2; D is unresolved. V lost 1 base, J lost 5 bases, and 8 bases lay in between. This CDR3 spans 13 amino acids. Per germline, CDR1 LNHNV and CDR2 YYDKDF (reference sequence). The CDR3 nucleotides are TGTGCCACCAGCAGAGGGCCAGTTTATGGCTACACCTTC. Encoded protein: CATSRGPVYGYTF. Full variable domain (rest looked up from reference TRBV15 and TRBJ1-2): DAMVIQNPRYQVTQFGKPVTLSCSQTLNHNVMYWYQQKSSQAPKLLFHYYDKDFNNEADTPDNFQSRRPNTSFCFLDIRSPGLGDTAMYLCATSRGPVYGYTFGSGTRLTVV.

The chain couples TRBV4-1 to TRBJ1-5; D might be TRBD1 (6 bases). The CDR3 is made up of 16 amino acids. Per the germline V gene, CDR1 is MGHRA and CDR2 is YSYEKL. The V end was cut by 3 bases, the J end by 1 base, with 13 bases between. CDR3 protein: CASSQGQLGSNQPQHF. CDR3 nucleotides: TGCGCCAGCAGCCAGGGACAACTAGGGAGCAATCAGCCCCAGCATTTT.

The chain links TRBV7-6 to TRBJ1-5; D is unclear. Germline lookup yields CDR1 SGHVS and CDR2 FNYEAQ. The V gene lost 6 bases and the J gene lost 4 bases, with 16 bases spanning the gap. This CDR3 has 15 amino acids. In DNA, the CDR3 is TGTGCCAGCAGTCTAGACACCGGGATTAATCAGCCCCAGCATTTT. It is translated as CASSLDTGINQPQHF.

This chain's CDR3 is CASRPGQGKSYTGELFF. CDR3 bases: TGTGCCAGTAGACCCGGACAGGGGAAATCTTACACCGGGGAGCTGTTTTTT. The J gene is TRBJ2-2, the V gene TRBV19; 9 positions agree with TRBD1. In germline, CDR1 is LNHDA, CDR2 SQIVND (reference sequence). V shed 6 bases, J shed 3 bases, and the junction held 11 bases outside the gene matches. The CDR3 is made up of 17 amino acids.

The CDR3 DNA follows: TGTGCCTGGGTCCGTCGGACAGGGACTTATGGCTACACCTTC. Encoded protein: CAWVRRTGTYGYTF. V is TRBV30 and J is TRBJ1-2; 8 bases agree with TRBD1. V lost 5 bases, J lost 5 bases, and 10 bases stayed unmatched. The CDR3 has 14 residues. Germline V CDR1 and CDR2: GTSNPN, SVGIG (reference sequence).

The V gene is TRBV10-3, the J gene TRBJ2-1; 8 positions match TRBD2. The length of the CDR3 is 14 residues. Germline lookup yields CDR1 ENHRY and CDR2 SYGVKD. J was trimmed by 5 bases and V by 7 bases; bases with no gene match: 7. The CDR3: CAITPGGGNNEQFF. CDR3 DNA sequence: TGTGCCATCACCCCCGGCGGGGGGAACAATGAGCAGTTCTTC.

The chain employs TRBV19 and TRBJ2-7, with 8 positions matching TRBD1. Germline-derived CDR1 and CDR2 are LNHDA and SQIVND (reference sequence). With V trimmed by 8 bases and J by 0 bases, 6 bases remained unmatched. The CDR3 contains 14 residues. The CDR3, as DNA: TGTGCCAGTCGGGACAGGAGGAGCTCCTACGAGCAGTACTTC. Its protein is CASRDRRSSYEQYF. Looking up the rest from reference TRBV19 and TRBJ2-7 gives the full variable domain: DGGITQSPKYLFRKEGQNVTLSCEQNLNHDAMYWYRQDPGQGLRLIYYSQIVNDFQKGDIAEGYSVSREKKESFPLTVTSAQKNPTAFYLCASRDRRSSYEQYFGPGTRLTVT.